This T cell receptor beta chain originates from a study of T-cell reconstitution after alpha-beta-depleted transplantation in children. This clonotype showed up many times. CDR1 is ENHRY and CDR2 is SYGVKD in the germline V gene. The CDR3 totals 14 residues. V lost 3 bases, J lost 7 bases, and 10 bases lay in between. Unique molecular identifiers were used in preparing the TCRbeta library. TCRdb re-derived calls from the PCR reads in MiXCR, one entry per CDR3 protein. The profile shows hundreds of thousands of distinct CDR3 sequences, roughly 7.7% of them singletons. Sequenced material: PBMCs, mostly from graft donor cells, taken 180 days after TCRalphabeta/CD19-depleted stem cell transplant. The J gene is TRBJ1-6, the V gene TRBV10-3; D remains ambiguous. The origin of this receptor is a male patient aged 10-17 years who had a stem cell transplant for acute lymphoblastic leukemia, so the T cells may come from the graft donor. The CDR3 sequence: CAISDPPDNSPLHF. Written as DNA, the CDR3 is TGTGCCATCAGTGATCCGCCTGACAATTCACCCCTCCACTTT.